These T cell receptor beta chains were read from a single sample in a study of regulatory T cells in long-lasting Graves disease. Using its own MiXCR run on the multiplex PCR reads, TCRdb lists one record per CDR3 protein. This sample has fewer than 550,000 distinct CDR3 sequences; 20% to 25% occur once, and the top ten carry roughly 7.1%. The sample was peripheral blood mononuclear cells (PBMCs), taken when the disease was refractory, from a patient treated with antithyroid drugs. The receptors shown here come from a female donor with Graves disease. Each CDR3 is given with its conserved first and last residue. Fields, in order: J gene, V gene, D gene, clone size, CDR3 DNA, CDR3 protein. D genes are given only for firm matches. Size is stated for part of the rows, as once, few or many counts, or as a class when the clone is expanded.

J: TRBJ2-7
V: TRBV30
D: .
size: many
DNA: TGTGCCTGGAACCAGGGTGTGAGGTACGAGCAGTACTTC
CDR3: CAWNQGVRYEQYF

J: TRBJ2-7
V: TRBV6-1
D: TRBD1
size: .
DNA: TGTGCCAGCAAACGAGTGGACAGGGGCTACGAGCAGTACTTC
CDR3: CASKRVDRGYEQYF

J: TRBJ2-7
V: TRBV4-1
D: TRBD2
size: many
DNA: TGCGCCAGCAGCCAAGCGCCGGGGGGAGGGACCCCCTACGAGCAGTACTTC
CDR3: CASSQAPGGGTPYEQYF

J: TRBJ1-2
V: TRBV7-9
D: .
size: .
DNA: TGTGCCAGCAGCTTAGTCGCGGCAGGCAGGGCTAACTATGGCTACACCTTC
CDR3: CASSLVAAGRANYGYTF

J: TRBJ2-2
V: TRBV25-1
D: TRBD2
size: few
DNA: TGTGCCAGCAGTGGATCCCCTAGCGGGAGGTTCACCGGGGAGCTGTTTTTT
CDR3: CASSGSPSGRFTGELFF

J: TRBJ2-7
V: TRBV28
D: .
size: many
DNA: TGTGCCAGCACCAGAAGTGGGGCCCCCTACGAGCAGTACTTC
CDR3: CASTRSGAPYEQYF

J: TRBJ2-7
V: TRBV6-1
D: TRBD2
size: few
DNA: TGTGCCAGCAGTCATCTAGCGGGAGTAGGTGAGCAGTACTTC
CDR3: CASSHLAGVGEQYF

J: TRBJ1-6
V: TRBV12-3/TRBV12-4
D: .
size: .
DNA: TGTGCCAGCAGTTTCGGGGGGGGGCCAGCCCACTTT
CDR3: CASSFGGGPAHF

J: TRBJ2-1
V: TRBV12-3/TRBV12-4
D: .
size: .
DNA: TGTGCCAGCAGGCTAGCAGTTTACAATGAGCAGTTCTTC
CDR3: CASRLAVYNEQFF

J: TRBJ1-2
V: TRBV11-2
D: TRBD1
size: many
DNA: TGTGCCAGCAGCCCAAGGACAGGGCCTAACTATGGCTACACCTTC
CDR3: CASSPRTGPNYGYTF

J: TRBJ2-5
V: TRBV20-1
D: TRBD2
size: many
DNA: TGCAGTGCTCAGGGACTAGCGGGGCTACAAGAGACCCAGTACTTC
CDR3: CSAQGLAGLQETQYF

J: TRBJ1-2
V: TRBV7-2
D: TRBD1
size: few
DNA: TGTGCCAGCAGCCCCCGGACAGGGAAAAACTATGGCTACACCTTC
CDR3: CASSPRTGKNYGYTF

J: TRBJ2-7
V: TRBV20-1
D: TRBD2
size: few
DNA: TGCAGTGCTGTTACTAGCGGGAGGGCTGGGGAGCAGTACTTC
CDR3: CSAVTSGRAGEQYF

J: TRBJ1-5
V: TRBV6-2/TRBV6-3
D: .
size: .
DNA: TGTGCCAGCAGTGAAACCCTCATGGACAATCAGCCCCAGCATTTT
CDR3: CASSETLMDNQPQHF

J: TRBJ1-3
V: TRBV10-3
D: TRBD1
size: once
DNA: TGTGCCATCAGTGGAGGGACAGCCGGGTACCTCTCTGGAAACACCATATATTTT
CDR3: CAISGGTAGYLSGNTIYF

J: TRBJ1-3
V: TRBV7-9
D: .
size: few
DNA: TGTGCCAGCAGCTCCCCCGGGCGCTCTGGAAACACCATATATTTT
CDR3: CASSSPGRSGNTIYF

J: TRBJ2-5
V: TRBV2
D: TRBD2
size: many
DNA: TGTGCCAGCAGGGCGGGGGGACACCAAGAGACCCAGTACTTC
CDR3: CASRAGGHQETQYF

J: TRBJ1-2
V: TRBV12-3/TRBV12-4
D: .
size: many
DNA: TGTGCCAGCAGTTTTGAGTGGGAGGGCTACACCTTC
CDR3: CASSFEWEGYTF

J: TRBJ2-7
V: TRBV15
D: .
size: .
DNA: TGTGCCACCAGCAGAGATCGGGTTTCTAAGGTGGACCCCTACGAGCAGTACTTC
CDR3: CATSRDRVSKVDPYEQYF